One and the same sample provided the 14 T cell receptor beta chains below, sequenced in a study of CD8 T cells in ankylosing spondylitis. TCRdb re-analysed the 5' RACE reads in MiXCR, keeping a single row per CDR3 protein. Among about 400,000 distinct CDR3 sequences, 20% were seen once, and the ten largest hold around 13%. Material for sequencing was blood, either unsorted or a sorted T cell fraction (not recorded which). The receptors originated from a male donor with ankylosing spondylitis or in good health (not recorded which).

V and J are TRBV7-2 and TRBJ2-7; TRBD2 aligns across 12 bases. Germline V lookup: CDR1 SGHTA, CDR2 FQGNSA. With V trimmed by 1 base and J by 2 bases, 3 bases remained unmatched. This CDR3 region has 16 residues. The CDR3, as DNA: TGTGCCAGCAGCTTAGGAGGACTAGCGGGACCCTACGAGCAGTACTTC. Translation: CASSLGGLAGPYEQYF.

The chain carries TRBV20-1 and TRBJ2-7; 8 bases align to TRBD1. The length of the CDR3 is 13 residues. After removal of 3 bases from V and 3 bases from J, the junction contained 4 bases not matched to a gene. The germline CDR1 and CDR2 sequences are DFQATT and SNEGSKA (reference sequence). CDR3 sequence: CSARVTGGYEQYF. The CDR3 DNA follows: TGCAGTGCTAGGGTTACAGGGGGCTACGAGCAGTACTTC.

This clonotype has only a few counts. CDR3 residues: CASTGTGKTEAFF. DNA of the CDR3: TGTGCCAGCACCGGGACAGGGAAGACTGAAGCTTTCTTT. The V gene is TRBV28, the J gene TRBJ1-1, with 9 nucleotides matching TRBD1. V shed 7 bases and J 5 bases; nucleotides not matched to a gene: 5. Germline CDR1 is MDHEN and CDR2 is SYDVKM. This CDR3 has 13 amino acids.

V and J are TRBV20-1 and TRBJ2-2, with no clear D. Trimming shortened V by 3 bases and J by 2 bases, and 10 bases separated the two germline ends. The CDR3 covers 14 residues. In germline, CDR1 is DFQATT, CDR2 SNEGSKA (reference sequence). CDR3 amino acids: CSARVPDNTGELFF. The CDR3 DNA sequence: TGCAGTGCTAGGGTTCCGGATAACACCGGGGAGCTGTTTTTT.

The chain carries TRBV5-1 and TRBJ2-3; 9 bases map to TRBD2. V was pared by 1 base and J by 2 bases, with 5 bases of the junction left unmatched. Germline V gives CDR1 SGHRS, CDR2 YFSETQ. There are 16 residues in the CDR3. The CDR3, as DNA: TGCGCCAGCAGCTTGAATGCGGGGGGGGTCACAGATACGCAGTATTTT. It codes for CASSLNAGGVTDTQYF.

This chain uses TRBV27 with TRBJ2-5; 9 nucleotides match TRBD2. Germline assignment: CDR1 MNHEY and CDR2 SMNVEV (reference sequence). The V gene end was trimmed by 5 bases and the J gene end by 2 bases; junction bases not matched to a gene: 9. There are 16 residues in the CDR3. CDR3 in DNA: TGTGCCAGCAGTCCGTGGGGAGCGGGGGGACAAGAGACCCAGTACTTC. It codes for CASSPWGAGGQETQYF.

This clonotype was picked up a small number of times. The V and J genes are TRBV20-1 and TRBJ2-3; D gene uncertain. CDR1 is DFQATT and CDR2 is SNEGSKA in the germline V gene (reference sequence). The CDR3 runs 12 residues. V was cut by 2 bases and J by 4 bases, with 7 bases left in between. CDR3: CSARRISDTQYF. The CDR3 coding sequence is TGCAGTGCTAGACGGATCTCAGATACGCAGTATTTT.

This clonotype was seen a few times. V is TRBV4-2 and J is TRBJ2-7; no clear D. V shed 0 bases and J shed 1 base, with 13 bases lying between them. This CDR3 spans 16 amino acids. From germline, CDR1 is LGHNA and CDR2 YNFKEQ. CDR3 sequence (DNA): TGTGCCAGCAGCCAAGATCAGTCTGACCGGTCCTACGAGCAGTACTTC. Translation gives CASSQDQSDRSYEQYF.

The CDR3 loop is CASSSLAGDYNEQFF. The CDR3, as DNA: TGTGCCAGCAGCTCTCTAGCGGGGGATTACAATGAGCAGTTCTTC. The chain couples TRBV7-3 to TRBJ2-1, with 10 nucleotides matching TRBD2. Losses at the gene ends were 4 bases for V and 4 bases for J; bases not matched to a gene: 4. Germline V CDR1 and CDR2: SGHTA, FQGTGA. The CDR3 length is 15 residues.

This clonotype has a handful of counts. J is TRBJ2-7 and V is TRBV29-1, with D perhaps TRBD2 (5 bases). The CDR3 has 12 amino acids. V was pared by 0 bases and J by 3 bases, with 6 bases between. CDR1 and CDR2 (germline): SQVTM, ANQGSEA. CDR3: CSVEEGSYEQYF. CDR3 sequence (DNA): TGCAGCGTTGAAGAAGGGAGCTACGAGCAGTACTTC.

The chain employs TRBV5-5 and TRBJ2-1, with 11 bases matching TRBD2. The CDR3 extends over 16 amino acids. Losses at the gene ends were 2 bases for V and 5 bases for J; bases not matched to a gene: 6. CDR1 is SGHKS and CDR2 is YYEKEE in the germline V gene (reference sequence). CDR3 bases: TGTGCCAGCAGCTTTCCTAGCGGGGGGCCAAACAATGAGCAGTTCTTC. Translated: CASSFPSGGPNNEQFF.

V is TRBV10-3 and J is TRBJ2-3; TRBD2 aligns across 10 bases. Unmatched junction bases numbered 8, after V lost 6 bases and J lost 2 bases. Germline V CDR1 and CDR2: ENHRY, SYGVKD. The CDR3 loop spans 16 amino acids. CDR3 coding DNA: TGTGCCATCAGCGATTGGACTAGCGGCTTCACAGATACGCAGTATTTT. Amino acid sequence: CAISDWTSGFTDTQYF.

V gene TRBV20-1 combines with J gene TRBJ2-7; 8 bases match TRBD2. Germline CDR1 DFQATT, CDR2 SNEGSKA (reference sequence). The length of the CDR3 is 16 residues. V trimming: 3 bases; J trimming: 0 bases; junction bases outside the gene matches: 10. The DNA for the CDR3 is TGCAGTGCTAGGGCCCCGACTAGCGTGACCTCCTACGAGCAGTACTTC. Translated, it gives CSARAPTSVTSYEQYF.

This sequence joins TRBV7-9 and TRBJ2-2, with 8 bases that match TRBD1. Trimming cost V 3 bases and J 2 bases; bases outside gene matches: 8. The CDR3 has 17 amino acids. Germline CDR1 reads SEHNR; CDR2 reads FQNEAQ (reference sequence). The CDR3 protein is CASSFLTGGLNTGELFF. For the CDR3, the DNA is TGTGCCAGCAGCTTTCTAACAGGGGGACTCAACACCGGGGAGCTGTTTTTT.